One sample yielded the 12 T cell receptor beta chains listed below, sequenced in a study of T-cell reconstitution after alpha-beta-depleted transplantation in children. The TCRbeta library was prepared with unique molecular identifiers. MiXCR, run by TCRdb on the PCR reads, gives a single entry per CDR3 protein. Here the sample spans a few hundred thousand distinct CDR3 sequences, 10% being singletons. Sequencing used PBMCs from the stem cell graft donor, obtained from the stem cell graft. The receptors shown here come from a human donor who donated a stem cell graft to a child with acute lymphoblastic leukemia.

The chain combines TRBV5-1 with TRBJ2-7; D could derive from TRBD1 or TRBD2 (5 bases each). The CDR3 is made up of 16 amino acids. Per germline, CDR1 SGHRS and CDR2 YFSETQ. Trimming stripped 2 bases from V and 0 bases from J, with 15 bases between. This CDR3 is CASSFGAYRSSYEQYF. The CDR3 coding sequence is TGCGCCAGCAGCTTCGGGGCGTACAGGAGCTCCTACGAGCAGTACTTC.

This clonotype occurred a few times. V usage is TRBV7-2 and J usage is TRBJ1-2, with D possibly being TRBD1 (6 bases). V was shortened by 0 bases and J by 2 bases, with 10 bases between the two germline ends. CDR3 size: 15 residues. Germline V gene lookup returns CDR1 SGHTA and CDR2 FQGNSA. CDR3 DNA sequence: TGTGCCAGCAGCTTAGCGCGGACAGCAAACTATGGCTACACCTTC. It encodes CASSLARTANYGYTF.

CDR3 DNA sequence: TGTGCCAGCAGCGTAAGGAGCGACTCCTACAATGAGCAGTTCTTC. It specifies CASSVRSDSYNEQFF. The chain is built from TRBV9 and TRBJ2-1; D unresolved. Trimming took 1 base from V and 0 from J, leaving 8 bases between them. The V gene's germline CDR1 is SGDLS and CDR2 YYNGEE. This CDR3 is built from 15 residues.

This clonotype was observed a handful of times. The rearrangement uses TRBV20-1 and TRBJ2-1; D remains ambiguous. CDR1 is DFQATT, CDR2 SNEGSKA, per germline (reference sequence). The CDR3 totals 15 residues. V was trimmed by 1 base and J by 1 base, leaving 11 bases between them. CDR3 nucleotides: TGCAGTGCTAGAGGAGGAAGTCTGTCCTACAATGAGCAGTTCTTC. It specifies CSARGGSLSYNEQFF.

Remarks on this clonotype: Germline and junction disagree at one end, which may indicate a read error. The rearrangement uses TRBV6-2 or TRBV6-3 and TRBJ1-3; D remains unclear. This CDR3 spans 15 amino acids. Germline CDR1 MNHEY, CDR2 SVGEGT. DNA of the CDR3: TGTGCCAGCAGACCGGACCGCGCCTCTGGAAACACCATATATTTC. It specifies CASRPDRASGNTIYF.

The table lists this clonotype with a few counts. The gene calls are TRBV3-1 and TRBJ2-1; 11 bases agree with TRBD2. V lost 1 base, J lost 2 bases, and 13 bases stayed unmatched. From germline, CDR1 is LGHDT and CDR2 YNNKEL (reference sequence). The CDR3 runs 20 residues. CDR3 nucleotides: TGTGCCAGCAGCCAAGCGCCTACTAGCGGGAGCTTAAACACCTACAATGAGCAGTTCTTC. This sequence encodes CASSQAPTSGSLNTYNEQFF.

This clonotype has ten or more counts. The genes are TRBV7-3 and TRBJ2-1, with D unclear. V gave up 5 bases and J gave up 6 bases, with 11 bases separating them. The length of the CDR3 is 13 residues. Germline V gives CDR1 SGHTA, CDR2 FQGTGA. The CDR3, as DNA: TGTGCCAGCAGCCCAAACGGCGGCAATGAGCAGTTCTTC. It encodes CASSPNGGNEQFF.

This clonotype came up a few times. CDR3 nucleotide sequence: TGTGCCAGCAGCTTCGCGCTCGGGACTAGCGGGACGGATACGCAGTATTTT. Protein: CASSFALGTSGTDTQYF. The chain carries TRBV7-9 and TRBJ2-3; TRBD2 matches at 13 bases. Germline CDR1 and CDR2: SEHNR and FQNEAQ (reference sequence). V trimming: 3 bases; J trimming: 6 bases; junction bases outside the gene matches: 9. The CDR3 totals 17 residues.

In this sample, this clonotype turned up many times. The rearrangement links TRBV5-1 to TRBJ1-1; D perhaps matches TRBD1 (6 bases). Germline assignment: CDR1 SGHRS and CDR2 YFSETQ. This CDR3 has 16 residues. Trimming pared 4 bases from V and 2 bases from J, leaving 18 bases between. CDR3: CASSITTGGGNTEAFF. CDR3 nucleotide sequence: TGCGCCAGCAGCATAACCACCGGAGGGGGAAACACTGAAGCTTTCTTT.

This clonotype was counted ten times or more. The CDR3 nucleotides read TGTGCCAGCAGCCCAGGACCTAGGGGGGGTGAGCAGTTCTTC. Protein product: CASSPGPRGGEQFF. The chain employs TRBV11-3 and TRBJ2-1; a weak D match, TRBD2 (7 bases). The V gene lost 5 bases and the J gene lost 9 bases, with 17 bases spanning the gap. The CDR3 is 14 residues long. CDR1 and CDR2 (germline): SGHNT, YENEEA.

The chain has TRBV25-1 and TRBJ1-5; D is undetermined. The CDR3 runs 14 residues. Trimming shortened V by 2 bases and J by 0 bases, and 5 bases separated the two germline ends. CDR1 MGHDK and CDR2 SYGVNS come from the germline V gene. The CDR3 nucleotides read TGTGCCAGCAGTGAAGTGTATAGCAATCAGCCCCAGCATTTT. Residues: CASSEVYSNQPQHF. The entire variable domain, with the rest obtained from reference TRBV25-1 and TRBJ1-5, is as follows: EADIYQTPRYLVIGTGKKITLECSQTMGHDKMYWYQQDPGMELHLIHYSYGVNSTEKGDLSSESTVSRIRTEHFPLTLESARPSHTSQYLCASSEVYSNQPQHFGDGTRLSIL.

The rearrangement links TRBV29-1 to TRBJ1-1; D not resolved. The CDR3 is 13 amino acids. The V end lost 1 base, the J end lost 2 bases, and 8 bases lay between the germline ends. The germline V gene has CDR1 SQVTM and CDR2 ANQGSEA. The CDR3 spells CSVEVQQNTEAFF. CDR3 DNA sequence: TGCAGCGTTGAAGTACAGCAAAACACTGAAGCTTTCTTT.